This T cell receptor beta chain was identified in a study of neurological immune-mediated disorders. As for time point: longitudinal time-point 1 (baseline). TCRdb used MiXCR to reprocess the 5' RACE reads, holding one entry per CDR3 protein. Of 64,000 or so distinct CDR3 sequences in the sample, 10% are singletons; the top ten hold approximately 9.6%. This clonotype was found many times. The CDR3 contains 13 residues. Trimming took 3 bases from V and 0 from J, leaving 2 bases between them. Germline V gene lookup returns CDR1 MNHEY and CDR2 SMNVEV (reference sequence). The origin of this receptor is a man aged 25 to 40 in good health. The chain carries TRBV27 and TRBJ1-4; D is undetermined. The sequenced material came from PBMCs. The CDR3, as DNA: TGTGCCAGCAGTTTTTCAACTAATGAAAAACTGTTTTTT. Amino acid sequence: CASSFSTNEKLFF.